Presented here are 27 T cell receptor beta chains from one specimen sequenced in a study of blood T cell repertoires in COVID-19 (dated by TCRdb to about 2020). Library preparation used the immunoSEQ multiplex PCR assay. TCRdb took over this immuneACCESS table, retaining in-frame rearrangements with V and J assigned. Such tables are incomplete; in checked studies, under half of the missing clones stem from an unresolved V gene, and the remainder is unexplained. The sample contains about 68,000 clones, over 75% of them found a single time. The ten largest clones represent about 7% of the sample. The sample was peripheral blood. Receptor source: a human donor in a cohort sampled during active COVID-19.

In regard to this clone: Other DNA variants within this sample encode the same CDR3. This chain connects TRBV7-9 to TRBJ2-5; 9 nucleotides match TRBD2. Trimming took 3 bases from V and 3 from J; bases not matched to a gene: 8. The CDR3 is made up of 16 amino acids. Per the germline V gene, CDR1 is SEHNR and CDR2 is FQNEAQ (reference sequence). The CDR3 DNA is TGTGCCAGCAGCTTGGGTGGCGGGGGGGCGAAAGAGACCCAGTACTTC. The encoded protein is CASSLGGGGAKETQYF.

This chain connects TRBV6-6 to TRBJ2-7; possible D gene TRBD1, 6 bases. The germline V and J ends were trimmed by 0 bases and 2 bases, with 14 bases remaining between them. Germline assignment: CDR1 MNHNY and CDR2 SVGAGI (reference sequence). The CDR3 has 16 amino acids. CDR3 in amino acids: CASSYSTGTQTYEQYF. As DNA, the CDR3 is TGTGCCAGCAGTTACTCGACCGGGACACAAACCTACGAGCAGTACTTC.

This chain uses TRBV3-1 (or the pseudogene TRBV3-2) with TRBJ2-5; 8 bases are a match to TRBD2. J lost 2 bases, V lost 1 base, and 0 bases had no gene match. The CDR3 sequence is 14 residues long. CDR1 and CDR2 (germline): LGHDT, YNNKEL (reference sequence). The CDR3 sequence is CASSQVAGQETQYF. The CDR3 DNA reads as TGTGCCAGCAGCCAAGTAGCGGGACAAGAGACCCAGTACTTC.

The chain has TRBV29-1 and TRBJ1-1, with D hard to call. Germline values: CDR1 SQVTM, CDR2 ANQGSEA. The V and J ends lost 7 bases and 4 bases respectively, with 13 bases between them. This CDR3 is 12 amino acids long. The CDR3 protein is CSADGSGTEAFF. CDR3 DNA sequence: TGCAGCGCCGACGGGAGCGGCACTGAAGCTTTCTTT.

V gene TRBV19 combines with J gene TRBJ1-4; D unresolved. This CDR3 is 14 amino acids long. Trimming stripped 6 bases from V and 0 bases from J, with 8 bases between. Germline loops: CDR1 LNHDA, CDR2 SQIVND (reference sequence). CDR3 sequence reads: CASSLVATNEKLFF. The CDR3 nucleotides read TGTGCCAGTAGCTTGGTAGCAACTAATGAAAAACTGTTTTTT.

V gene TRBV4-2 combines with J gene TRBJ1-1; TRBD1 aligns across 8 bases. Germline-derived CDR1 and CDR2 are LGHNA and YNFKEQ. Trimming cost V 3 bases and J 4 bases; bases outside gene matches: 4. CDR3 size: 14 residues. In DNA form, the CDR3 reads TGTGCCAGCAGCCAGACAGGGGCGGGCACTGAAGCTTTCTTT. Protein product: CASSQTGAGTEAFF.

The genes are TRBV6-5 and TRBJ1-5; D might be TRBD1 (5 bases). CDR1 and CDR2 (germline): MNHEY, SVGAGI. Trimming shortened V by 8 bases and J by 8 bases, and 19 bases separated the two germline ends. The CDR3 length is 14 residues. CDR3 protein: CASGVSASREPQHF. CDR3 DNA sequence: TGTGCCAGCGGGGTTTCGGCATCCAGGGAGCCCCAGCATTTT.

The sample holds one count of this clone. The J gene is TRBJ2-5, the V gene TRBV5-1; TRBD1 matches at 8 bases. CDR3 length: 14 amino acids. Germline V lookup: CDR1 SGHRS, CDR2 YFSETQ. V lost 4 bases to trimming and J lost 1 base; unmatched junction nucleotides: 3. DNA for the CDR3: TGCGCCAGCAGCACTGACAGGGGCCAAGAGACCCAGTACTTC. Translation: CASSTDRGQETQYF. Full variable domain (remainder filled in from reference TRBV5-1 and TRBJ2-5): KAGVTQTPRYLIKTRGQQVTLSCSPISGHRSVSWYQQTPGQGLQFLFEYFSETQRNKGNFPGRFSGRQFSNSRSEMNVSTLELGDSALYLCASSTDRGQETQYFGPGTRLLVL.

The CDR3 DNA reads as TGCGCCAGCAGCTCGGGACTAGCGGATGCTGATGAGCAGTTCTTC. Protein sequence: CASSSGLADADEQFF. The chain carries TRBV5-1 and TRBJ2-1, with 11 bases matching TRBD2. Germline CDR1 is SGHRS and CDR2 is YFSETQ. The J segment lost 8 bases and the V segment lost 3 bases, leaving 7 bases of the junction unmatched. The CDR3 contains 15 residues. The full variable domain, in which reference TRBV5-1 and TRBJ2-1 provide the parts outside the CDR3, is KAGVTQTPRYLIKTRGQQVTLSCSPISGHRSVSWYQQTPGQGLQFLFEYFSETQRNKGNFPGRFSGRQFSNSRSEMNVSTLELGDSALYLCASSSGLADADEQFFGPGTRLTVL.

The chain carries TRBV4-3 and TRBJ1-2, with 8 positions matching TRBD1. Germline-derived CDR1 and CDR2 are LGHNA and YSLEER. CDR3 length: 17 amino acids. J lost 3 bases, V lost 0 bases, and 9 bases had no gene match. The CDR3 DNA reads as TGCGCCAGCAGCCAAGACGCAGGGGGCGACGGGTACTATGGCTACACCTTC. Protein product: CASSQDAGGDGYYGYTF.

This chain connects TRBV27 to TRBJ2-6; no reliable D call. The CDR3 is made up of 14 amino acids. With 4 bases removed from V and 0 bases from J, the gap between germline ends came to 4 bases. Germline CDR1 reads MNHEY; CDR2 reads SMNVEV (reference sequence). CDR3 nucleotide sequence: TGTGCCAGCAGTTCGGGCTCTGGGGCCAACGTCCTGACTTTC. It yields the protein CASSSGSGANVLTF.

This clone was observed a single time. The CDR3 region has the DNA TGTGCCAGCAGCCCCAGCCTTGACATCCCCTACGAGCAGTACTTC. This codes for CASSPSLDIPYEQYF. The chain couples TRBV11-2 to TRBJ2-7, with D unresolved. Germline CDR1 SGHAT, CDR2 FQNNGV. V shed 5 bases and J shed 2 bases, with 16 bases lying between them. The CDR3 consists of 15 residues. Together with reference TRBV11-2 and TRBJ2-7, the CDR3 gives the full variable domain: EAGVAQSPRYKIIEKRQSVAFWCNPISGHATLYWYQQILGQGPKLLIQFQNNGVVDDSQLPKDRFSAERLKGVDSTLKIQPAKLEDSAVYLCASSPSLDIPYEQYFGPGTRLTVT.

This clone was picked up a small number of times. The chain links TRBV5-1 to TRBJ1-5; the D is unclear. The V end lost 0 bases, the J end lost 7 bases, and 8 bases lay between the germline ends. Germline CDR1 is SGHRS and CDR2 is YFSETQ. The CDR3 covers 13 residues. In DNA form, the CDR3 reads TGCGCCAGCAGCTTGGGGACGGGGCAGCCCCAGCATTTT. Translating it yields CASSLGTGQPQHF.

This rearrangement joins TRBV7-8 to TRBJ2-5, with unresolved D. CDR1 is SGHVS and CDR2 is FQNEAQ in the germline V gene. V dropped 4 bases and J dropped 2 bases, with 14 bases sitting between them. This CDR3 comprises 15 residues. The CDR3 is CASSSSATRQETQYF. The CDR3 nucleotides read TGTGCCAGCAGCTCATCCGCAACGAGGCAAGAGACCCAGTACTTC.

V usage is TRBV20-1 and J usage is TRBJ1-1; 8 bases line up with TRBD1. This CDR3 is 15 amino acids long. CDR1 and CDR2 (germline): DFQATT, SNEGSKA (reference sequence). Trimming at V came to 3 bases and at J to 3 bases, leaving 9 bases not matched to a gene. The CDR3 loop reads CSASGQGAGYTEAFF. The CDR3 region has the DNA TGCAGTGCTAGTGGCCAGGGGGCAGGCTACACTGAAGCTTTCTTT.

The CDR3 loop reads CASSYSGGFNQPQHF. The DNA for the CDR3 is TGTGCCAGCAGTTACTCTGGAGGGTTCAATCAGCCCCAGCATTTT. The chain is built from TRBV6-5 and TRBJ1-5; D is ambiguous. The CDR3 length is 15 residues. The ends were cut back, 0 bases at V and 3 bases at J, with 9 bases in the middle. Per germline, CDR1 MNHEY and CDR2 SVGAGI.

V and J are TRBV9 and TRBJ1-1; TRBD1 matches 9 bases. The CDR3 has 12 residues. J was trimmed by 7 bases and V by 7 bases; bases with no gene match: 5. Germline V lookup: CDR1 SGDLS, CDR2 YYNGEE. Here the CDR3 DNA reads TGTGCCAGCGGGGGACAGGGTGGTGAAGCTTTCTTT. Protein product: CASGGQGGEAFF.

The chain has TRBV5-1 and TRBJ1-2; 8 bases align to TRBD1. This CDR3 has 15 amino acids. Germline assignment: CDR1 SGHRS and CDR2 YFSETQ. V shed 2 bases, J shed 8 bases, and the junction held 11 bases outside the gene matches. In DNA, the CDR3 is TGCGCCAGCAGCTTATCCTCGCTGACAGGGGAGGGCTACACCTTC. Its protein product is CASSLSSLTGEGYTF.

This rearrangement joins TRBV12-1 to TRBJ2-4; no check of the table's D call, TRBD2, against the DNA was made. TRBV12-1 is a pseudogene. The length of the CDR3 is 19 residues. The CDR3 nucleotides read TGTGCCAGCAGTCACCGGGCGGGGGGGCCCGAGGGAGCCAAAAACATTCAGTACTTC. It yields the protein CASSHRAGGPEGAKNIQYF.

This chain joins TRBV7-2 and TRBJ1-6; D not resolved. In germline, CDR1 is SGHTA, CDR2 FQGNSA. Between the trimmed V and J ends, which lost 5 bases and 5 bases, there was a span of 13 bases. This CDR3 has 15 amino acids. The CDR3 DNA reads as TGTGCCAGCAGCCGCGACTCCAATAATAATTCACCCCTCCACTTT. It codes for CASSRDSNNNSPLHF.

V usage is TRBV5-4 and J usage is TRBJ2-1; D perhaps matches TRBD1 (6 bases). Looked up from germline, CDR1 is SGHNT and CDR2 is YYREEE (reference sequence). V shed 3 bases and J shed 7 bases, with 8 bases lying between them. CDR3 length: 12 residues. CDR3 amino acids: CASSSQGNEQFF. CDR3 in DNA: TGTGCCAGCAGCTCCCAGGGGAATGAGCAGTTCTTC. The complete variable domain, with remaining parts taken from reference TRBV5-4 and TRBJ2-1, reads ETGVTQSPTHLIKTRGQQVTLRCSSQSGHNTVSWYQQALGQGPQFIFQYYREEENGRGNFPPRFSGLQFPNYSSELNVNALELDDSALYLCASSSQGNEQFFGPGTRLTVL.

This rearrangement joins TRBV4-3 to TRBJ2-7, with a weak D call TRBD2 (6 bases). Trimming removed 0 bases from V and 7 bases from J, with 13 bases in between. The CDR3 runs 14 residues. Germline assignment: CDR1 LGHNA and CDR2 YSLEER. The DNA of the CDR3 is TGCGCCAGCAGCCAAGAACCGGCCCGGGGGGAGCAGTACTTC. As protein: CASSQEPARGEQYF.

The chain recombines TRBV7-2 with TRBJ1-6; tentative D call: TRBD1 (5 bases). The CDR3 loop spans 16 amino acids. Germline CDR1 is SGHTA and CDR2 is FQGNSA. Deletions cut 7 bases from V and 3 bases from J, with 16 bases between. CDR3 coding DNA: TGTGCCAGCACCCCTCCCAGGACACTCTATAATTCACCCCTCCACTTT. Residues: CASTPPRTLYNSPLHF.

The chain employs TRBV5-6 and TRBJ2-5; TRBD2 matches 9 bases. CDR1 and CDR2 (germline): SGHDT, YYEEEE. The CDR3 contains 16 residues. V was clipped by 4 bases and J by 9 bases; unmatched bases: 16. The CDR3 DNA reads TGTGCCAGCAGCACCCCAGTCCTAGCGGGACGTGGAGCCCAGTACTTC. This translates into CASSTPVLAGRGAQYF. The complete variable domain, with remaining parts taken from reference TRBV5-6 and TRBJ2-5, reads DAGVTQSPTHLIKTRGQQVTLRCSPKSGHDTVSWYQQALGQGPQFIFQYYEEEERQRGNFPDRFSGHQFPNYSSELNVNALLLGDSALYLCASSTPVLAGRGAQYFGPGTRLLVL.

This clone came up a few times. This chain joins TRBV3-1 (or the pseudogene TRBV3-2) and TRBJ1-1; D might be TRBD1 (6 bases). Germline V gives CDR1 LGHDT, CDR2 YNNKEL (reference sequence). This CDR3 is built from 17 residues. The V end lost 1 base, the J end lost 2 bases, and 17 bases lay between the germline ends. In DNA, the CDR3 is TGTGCCAGCAGCCAAGTCGCTGGCAGGGGTATAAACACTGAAGCTTTCTTT. It encodes CASSQVAGRGINTEAFF.

The chain carries TRBV9 and TRBJ2-3; D is perhaps TRBD2 (7 bases). Germline V gene lookup returns CDR1 SGDLS and CDR2 YYNGEE. This CDR3 has 16 amino acids. The ends were cut back, 0 bases at V and 2 bases at J, with 13 bases in the middle. The CDR3 protein is CASSVVGGGVTDTQYF. In nucleotides, the CDR3 is TGTGCCAGCAGCGTAGTGGGAGGGGGTGTCACAGATACGCAGTATTTT.

V gene TRBV5-1 combines with J gene TRBJ2-5; perhaps TRBD1 as D (5 bases). Germline assignment: CDR1 SGHRS and CDR2 YFSETQ. This CDR3 spans 15 amino acids. V lost 2 bases and J 2 bases, leaving 13 bases between the germline ends. DNA of the CDR3: TGCGCCAGCAGCTTCCAAGGGGCGCGACAAGAGACCCAGTACTTC. Its protein product is CASSFQGARQETQYF.